Listed below are T cell receptor beta chains from one sample, sequenced in a study of CD8+ T cells in alopecia areata. Clones were read by immunoSEQ multiplex PCR, and TCRdb kept only the in-frame ones, dropping some. The data contain 150,000 to 200,000 clones, around 64% of them singletons. Sequences were derived from CD4+ T cells sorted from blood, sampled around week 50, from a patient treated with tofacitinib. These receptor sequences come from a human donor with alopecia areata. Each CDR3 is given with its conserved first and last residue.

TRBV28	TRBJ2-6	CASSSGSASGANVLTF
TRBV29-1	TRBJ2-1	CSGAQTGLGIEQFF
TRBV10-3	TRBJ1-4	CAISTGTNEKLFF
TRBV4-1	TRBJ2-7	CASSQESGGAYEQYF
TRBV6-5	TRBJ1-2	CASRTQDYGYTF
TRBV25-1	TRBJ2-7	CASSGRGQGFYEQYF
TRBV10-3	TRBJ1-2	CAISVKEEIRYTF
TRBV5-6	TRBJ2-3	CASSLAGTSPTDTQYF
TRBV7-3	TRBJ2-2	CASSLTGVSNTGELFF
TRBV29-1	TRBJ2-7	CSVGYPGQGTYEQYF
TRBV29-1	TRBJ1-1	CSVDQGAKAFF
TRBV4-3	TRBJ2-4	CASSQGVSQAKNIQYF
TRBV4-3	TRBJ1-2	CASSQEGVRGDGYTF
TRBV5-1	TRBJ1-2	CASSLWGQGSGYTF
TRBV20-1	TRBJ2-3	CSARDSNYAYF
TRBV27	TRBJ2-1	CASSPRITGLDEQFF
TRBV14	TRBJ2-3	CASSPHLRDTQYF
TRBV29-1	TRBJ1-5	CSVEQGANQPQHF
TRBV5-1	TRBJ1-1	CASSLDPRGDTEAFF
TRBV5-1	TRBJ1-1	CASSPIDRVNTEAFF
TRBV6-5	TRBJ1-1	CASSFGGTEAFF
TRBV19	TRBJ1-5	CASRGDQNRQPQHF
TRBV19	TRBJ1-5	CASSPEHQGLNQPQHF
TRBV4-3	TRBJ2-3	CASSQDGTSGGADTQYF
TRBV2	TRBJ2-1	CASSSDRGSYNEQFF
TRBV9	TRBJ1-1	CASSGLSRDRGTEAFF
TRBV6-1	TRBJ1-2	CASSESQGANGYTF
TRBV7-2	TRBJ2-7	CASSLKRGGQAEQYF
TRBV30	TRBJ1-2	CAWRTSRGAYGYTF
TRBV11-2	TRBJ2-7	CASSLGGGPYEQYF
TRBV6-6	TRBJ2-1	CASKRRDSLFF
TRBV29-1	TRBJ2-7	CRPYRTYAVYEQYF
TRBV2	TRBJ1-1	CASRRGAMGTEAFF
TRBV5-1	TRBJ2-7	CASSPAVPIGEQYF
TRBV4-1	TRBJ2-4	CASSQDRTAKNIQYF
TRBV4-2	TRBJ2-3	CASSQGAGSDTQYF
TRBV30	TRBJ1-4	CAWADRFREKLFF
TRBV4-3	TRBJ2-5	CASSLAGTSGETQYF
TRBV30	TRBJ1-1	CAWKAQGLRDEAFF
TRBV30	TRBJ1-3	CAWTPGGVQRNTIYF
TRBV18	TRBJ2-3	CASSPLSGGNTDTQYF
TRBV30	TRBJ1-2	CAWMSARGRGYTF
TRBV6-5	TRBJ1-2	CASRGTAYGYTF
TRBV6-4	TRBJ2-1	CASSDSTSGGDEQFF
TRBV30	TRBJ1-2	CAWSKGYGYTF
TRBV4-3	TRBJ2-5	CASSQDWGLGEETQYF
TRBV29-1	TRBJ1-1	CSVEKGVTEAFF
TRBV10-1	TRBJ2-1	CASSAVNRALRRNEQFF
TRBV20-1	TRBJ2-5	CSAQIETQYF
TRBV5-1	TRBJ2-4	CASSLAQGTKNIQYF
TRBV29-1	TRBJ1-1	CSAQGYEAFF